This T cell receptor beta chain was found in a study of blood T cell repertoires in COVID-19. Overall study: PBMCs, B-cell-depleted T cells, or T cells were the source of the cDNA or gDNA that made up the material.

This clone occurred once. It was during active infection that Seattle patients were enrolled and then longitudinally followed. In the source study's methods: Estimated nucleated cell counts came from reference gene primer amplification. The table came from immunoSEQ multiplex PCR; TCRdb's copy has only in-frame clones and leaves some out. The V and J calls and clone size come from that table; D and trimming were worked out from the DNA. Of roughly 200,000 clones listed, about 85% are singletons. The germline gives CDR1 ENHRY, CDR2 SYGVKD. This CDR3 region has 17 residues. V dropped 0 bases and J dropped 5; count of bases not matched to a gene: 4.

The V call is TRBV10-3, the J call TRBJ2-1; 13 bases agree with TRBD2. The clonotype comes from a woman aged 40 to 50 with COVID-19, enrolled during active disease. Sequenced input: peripheral blood. CDR3 region: CAISESTSGGGHNEQFF. CDR3 coding DNA: TGTGCCATCAGTGAGTCTACTAGCGGGGGGGGACACAATGAGCAGTTCTTC.